This paragraph reports one T cell receptor beta chain. Antigen specificity is unknown. This CDR3 has 14 amino acids. In germline, CDR1 is GTSNPN, CDR2 SVGIG (reference sequence). V was pared by 1 base and J by 0 bases, with 9 bases between. This sample was taken from a study of cytomegalovirus exposure and HLA in healthy donors. Study conclusions and caveats: Reportedly, diagnosis of cytomegalovirus status by the classifier showed high specificity and sensitivity. Based on reports, TCR beta sequences accurately predicted HLA-A and HLA-B alleles for most subjects. Many donors shared some public TCRs, even though most TCR sequences were rare. Some V segments, including TRBV6-2 and TRBV6-3, were excluded as indistinguishable.

It was with 60 Vbeta and 13 Jbeta primers that the PCR ran. Only in-frame clones appear in the TCRdb table, and some are missing; sequencing was by immunoSEQ multiplex PCR. This sample has 120,000 to 150,000 clones, with more than 75% found just once. The specimen sequenced was PBMCs. V gene TRBV30 combines with J gene TRBJ1-1, with D possibly matching TRBD1 (5 bases). This clonotype was obtained from a male donor in good health and CMV-seronegative. CDR3 DNA: TGTGCCTGGAGTGCAGGGATAATGAACACTGAAGCTTTCTTT. This gives the protein CAWSAGIMNTEAFF.